This T cell receptor beta chain stems from a study of T cells after yellow fever vaccination. Study-wide points: Among primary-vaccination clones, most reappeared after the booster, at 96% for CD4 and approximately 90% for CD8.

This clonotype appeared many times. Antigen specificity is unknown. Using its own MiXCR run on the 5' RACE reads, TCRdb lists one record per CDR3 protein. The sample includes approximately 240,000 distinct CDR3 sequences, approximately 3.6% of them seen just once. Material: PBMCs, obtained 15 days after the yellow fever booster vaccination. The receptor comes from a man aged 18 to 30 who received the YFV17D yellow fever vaccine.

The DNA for the CDR3 is TGCAGTGCTAGAGATCGCCGTGCAGGCACTGAAGCTTTCTTT. Residues: CSARDRRAGTEAFF. The V and J genes are TRBV20-1 and TRBJ1-1; D gene uncertain. The CDR3 has 14 residues. The germline V gene encodes CDR1 DFQATT and CDR2 SNEGSKA (reference sequence). Trimming took off 0 bases at V and 4 bases at J, with 12 bases between the two ends.